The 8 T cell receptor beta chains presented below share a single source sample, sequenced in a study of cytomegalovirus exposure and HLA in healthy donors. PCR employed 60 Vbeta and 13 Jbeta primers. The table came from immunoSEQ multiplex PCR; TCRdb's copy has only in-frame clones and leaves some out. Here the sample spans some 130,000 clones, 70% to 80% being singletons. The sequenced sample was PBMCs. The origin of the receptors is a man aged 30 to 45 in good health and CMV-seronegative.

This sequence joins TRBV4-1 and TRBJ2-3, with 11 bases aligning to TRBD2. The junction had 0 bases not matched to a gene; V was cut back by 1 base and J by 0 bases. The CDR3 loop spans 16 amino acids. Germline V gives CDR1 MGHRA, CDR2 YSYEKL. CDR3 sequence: CASSQGLAGSTDTQYF. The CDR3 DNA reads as TGCGCCAGCAGCCAAGGACTAGCGGGAAGCACAGATACGCAGTATTTT.

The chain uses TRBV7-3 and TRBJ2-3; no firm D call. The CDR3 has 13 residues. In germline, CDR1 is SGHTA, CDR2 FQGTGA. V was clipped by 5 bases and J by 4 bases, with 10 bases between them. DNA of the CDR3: TGTGCCAGCAGCCCCGACTTGGCAGATACGCAGTATTTT. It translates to CASSPDLADTQYF.

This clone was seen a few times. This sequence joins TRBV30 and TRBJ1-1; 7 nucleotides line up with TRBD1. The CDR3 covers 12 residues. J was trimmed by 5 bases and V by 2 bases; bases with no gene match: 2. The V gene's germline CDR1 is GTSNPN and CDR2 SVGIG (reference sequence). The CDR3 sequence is CAWSKDRTEAFF. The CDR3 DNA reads TGTGCCTGGAGTAAGGACAGGACTGAAGCTTTCTTT.

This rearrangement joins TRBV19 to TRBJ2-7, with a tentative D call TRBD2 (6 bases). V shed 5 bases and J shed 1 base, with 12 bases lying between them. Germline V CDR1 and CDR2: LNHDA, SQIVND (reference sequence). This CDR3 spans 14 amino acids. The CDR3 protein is CASSARGVSYEQYF. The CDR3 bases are TGTGCCAGTAGTGCGCGGGGTGTATCCTACGAGCAGTACTTC.

This CDR3 is CASSSLGQNTEAFF. The DNA of the CDR3 is TGTGCCAGCAGCTCACTGGGACAGAACACTGAAGCTTTCTTT. The chain links TRBV5-5 to TRBJ1-1, with D maybe TRBD1 (6 bases). Germline V CDR1 and CDR2: SGHKS, YYEKEE (reference sequence). This CDR3 has 14 residues. V lost 3 bases to trimming and J lost 1 base, with 10 bases between them. The variable domain in full, completed from reference TRBV5-5 and TRBJ1-1, reads DAGVTQSPTHLIKTRGQQVTLRCSPISGHKSVSWYQQVLGQGPQFIFQYYEKEERGRGNFPDRFSARQFPNYSSELNVNALLLGDSALYLCASSSLGQNTEAFFGQGTRLTVV.

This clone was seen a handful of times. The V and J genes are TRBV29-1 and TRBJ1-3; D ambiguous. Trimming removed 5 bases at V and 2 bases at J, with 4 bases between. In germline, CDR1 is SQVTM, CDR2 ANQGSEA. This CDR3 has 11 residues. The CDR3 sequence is CSVYTGNTIYF. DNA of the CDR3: TGCAGCGTTTATACTGGAAACACCATATATTTT.

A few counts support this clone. CDR3 coding DNA: TGTGCCAGCTCACCAAGGGTAGAACAGGGGAGCACCGGGGAGCTGTTTTTT. Protein: CASSPRVEQGSTGELFF. The chain joins TRBV18 to TRBJ2-2; 7 bases are shared with TRBD1. V lost 2 bases to trimming and J lost 4 bases; unmatched junction nucleotides: 10. CDR1 is KGHSH, CDR2 LQKENI, per germline. The CDR3 runs 17 residues.

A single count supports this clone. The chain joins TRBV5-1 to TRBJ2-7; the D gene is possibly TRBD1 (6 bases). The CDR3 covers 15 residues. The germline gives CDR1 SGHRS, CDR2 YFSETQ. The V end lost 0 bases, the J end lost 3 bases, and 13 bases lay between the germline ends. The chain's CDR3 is CASSLVAGAFYEQYF. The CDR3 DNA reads TGCGCCAGCAGCTTGGTAGCAGGGGCTTTCTACGAGCAGTACTTC.